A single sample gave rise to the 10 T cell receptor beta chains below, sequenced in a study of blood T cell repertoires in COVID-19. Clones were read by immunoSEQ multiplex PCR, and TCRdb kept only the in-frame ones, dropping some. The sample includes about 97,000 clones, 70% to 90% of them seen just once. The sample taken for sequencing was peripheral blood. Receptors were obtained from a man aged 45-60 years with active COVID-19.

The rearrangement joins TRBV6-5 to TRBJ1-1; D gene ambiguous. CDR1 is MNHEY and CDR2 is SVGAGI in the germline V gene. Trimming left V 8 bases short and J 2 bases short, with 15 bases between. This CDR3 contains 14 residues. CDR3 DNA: TGTGCCAGCCTCGATTGGCAACACAACACTGAAGCTTTCTTT. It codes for CASLDWQHNTEAFF.

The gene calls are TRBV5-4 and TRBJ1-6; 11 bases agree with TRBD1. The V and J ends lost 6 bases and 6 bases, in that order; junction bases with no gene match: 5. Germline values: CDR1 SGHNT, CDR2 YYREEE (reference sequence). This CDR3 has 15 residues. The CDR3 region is CASTVGTGGNSPLHF. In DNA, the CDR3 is TGTGCCAGCACCGTTGGGACAGGGGGTAATTCACCCCTCCACTTT.

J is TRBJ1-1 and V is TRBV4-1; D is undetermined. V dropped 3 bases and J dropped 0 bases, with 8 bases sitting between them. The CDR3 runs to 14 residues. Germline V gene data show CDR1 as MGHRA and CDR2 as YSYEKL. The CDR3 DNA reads TGCGCCAGCAGCCAGCACGACTTGAACACTGAAGCTTTCTTT. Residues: CASSQHDLNTEAFF.

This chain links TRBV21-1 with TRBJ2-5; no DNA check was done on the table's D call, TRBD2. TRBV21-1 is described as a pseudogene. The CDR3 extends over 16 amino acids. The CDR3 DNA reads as TGTGCCAGCAGCAAAAGGGAGGGGCAGGCCTCCGAGACCCAGTACTTC. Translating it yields CASSKREGQASETQYF.

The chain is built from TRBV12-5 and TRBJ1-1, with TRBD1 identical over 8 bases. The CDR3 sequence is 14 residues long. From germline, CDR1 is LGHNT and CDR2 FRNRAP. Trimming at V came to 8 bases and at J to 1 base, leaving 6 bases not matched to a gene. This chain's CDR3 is CASQGARRNTEAFF. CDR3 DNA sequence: TGTGCTAGTCAGGGGGCGCGGAGGAACACTGAAGCTTTCTTT.

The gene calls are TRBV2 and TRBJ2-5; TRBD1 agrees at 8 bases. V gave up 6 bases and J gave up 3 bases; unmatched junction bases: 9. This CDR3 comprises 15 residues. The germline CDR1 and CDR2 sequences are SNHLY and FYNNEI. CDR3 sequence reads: CASSDRGRTEETQYF. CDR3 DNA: TGTGCCAGCAGCGACAGGGGAAGAACGGAAGAGACCCAGTACTTC.

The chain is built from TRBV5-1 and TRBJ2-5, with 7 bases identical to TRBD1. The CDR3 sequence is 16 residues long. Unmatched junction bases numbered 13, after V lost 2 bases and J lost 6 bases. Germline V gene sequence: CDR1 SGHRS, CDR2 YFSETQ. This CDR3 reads CASSLSGQTSSKTQYF. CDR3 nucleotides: TGCGCCAGCAGCTTATCGGGACAGACCTCTTCCAAGACCCAGTACTTC. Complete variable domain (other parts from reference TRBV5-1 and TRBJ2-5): KAGVTQTPRYLIKTRGQQVTLSCSPISGHRSVSWYQQTPGQGLQFLFEYFSETQRNKGNFPGRFSGRQFSNSRSEMNVSTLELGDSALYLCASSLSGQTSSKTQYFGPGTRLLVL.

For the CDR3, the DNA is TGTGCCAGCAGCTTGGCACGGGACTATAGCACAGATACGCAGTATTTT. Encoded protein: CASSLARDYSTDTQYF. The chain couples TRBV5-6 to TRBJ2-3; 7 bases agree with TRBD2. CDR1 SGHDT and CDR2 YYEEEE come from the germline V gene. Trimming took 0 bases from V and 0 from J; bases not matched to a gene: 4. The CDR3 consists of 16 residues.

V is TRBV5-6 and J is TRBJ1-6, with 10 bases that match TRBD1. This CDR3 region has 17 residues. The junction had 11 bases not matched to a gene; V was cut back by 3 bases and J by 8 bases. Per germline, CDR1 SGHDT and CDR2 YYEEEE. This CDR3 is CASSWRDRGWFDSPLHF. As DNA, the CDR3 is TGTGCCAGCAGCTGGAGGGACAGGGGTTGGTTTGATTCACCCCTCCACTTT.

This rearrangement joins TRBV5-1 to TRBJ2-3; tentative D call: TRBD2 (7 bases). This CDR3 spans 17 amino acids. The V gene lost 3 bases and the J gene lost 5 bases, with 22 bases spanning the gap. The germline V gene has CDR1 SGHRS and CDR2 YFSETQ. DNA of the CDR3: TGCGCCAGCAGCTCGATCCCCATGGGGGGGGGCGGAGATACGCAGTATTTT. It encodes CASSSIPMGGGGDTQYF.